These 32 T cell receptor beta chains share one sample of origin, sequenced in a study of CD8 T cells in ankylosing spondylitis. From the 5' RACE reads, TCRdb called clonotypes with MiXCR, one entry per CDR3 protein. Of about 510,000 distinct CDR3 sequences in the sample, roughly 5.3% are singletons; the top ten hold under 4.5%. The antigens of these receptors remain unknown. Notes on the study in general: Ankylosing spondylitis blood appeared to be characterized by a TCR beta motif of 7 to 9 highly homologous variants.

The sequenced sample consisted of blood, either unsorted or a sorted T cell fraction (not recorded which). All receptors come from a male donor with ankylosing spondylitis.

This sequence joins TRBV20-1 and TRBJ2-2; 9 bases map to TRBD2. The trim removed 2 bases at V and 4 bases at J, leaving 2 bases unmatched. This CDR3 has 14 amino acids. Per the germline V gene, CDR1 is DFQATT and CDR2 is SNEGSKA (reference sequence). The CDR3: CSARLAGSTGELFF. The CDR3 nucleotides read TGCAGTGCTAGACTAGCGGGAAGCACCGGGGAGCTGTTTTTT.

The chain is built from TRBV7-2 and TRBJ2-1; TRBD2 matches 15 bases. The V segment lost 5 bases and the J segment 3 bases; nucleotides outside the gene matches: 20. Looked up from germline, CDR1 is SGHTA and CDR2 is FQGNSA. The CDR3 has 22 residues. Here the CDR3 DNA reads TGTGCCAGCAGCGCGTGGGTGGTCGGGACTAGCGGGAGGAGGAGGGGCTACAATGAGCAGTTCTTC. Amino acids: CASSAWVVGTSGRRRGYNEQFF.

This clonotype was recorded at least ten times. The chain employs TRBV5-1 and TRBJ2-7, with 12 positions matching TRBD2. Unmatched junction bases numbered 4, after V lost 4 bases and J lost 5 bases. CDR1 is SGHRS and CDR2 is YFSETQ in the germline V gene. This CDR3 is 14 amino acids long. The CDR3: CASSGLAGTDEQYF. In DNA, the CDR3 is TGCGCCAGCAGCGGACTAGCGGGAACTGACGAGCAGTACTTC.

This clonotype was seen repeatedly, ten times or more. The gene calls are TRBV7-2 and TRBJ2-4; D is tentatively TRBD1 or TRBD2 (6 bases each). V was pared by 6 bases and J by 9 bases, with 15 bases between. This CDR3 is built from 13 residues. Germline CDR1 reads SGHTA; CDR2 reads FQGNSA. The CDR3 DNA follows: TGTGCCAGCAGTTTTGGGGGGCAAGGCATTCAGTACTTC. Residues: CASSFGGQGIQYF.

V is TRBV3-1 and J is TRBJ1-2; D ambiguous. Germline CDR1 LGHDT, CDR2 YNNKEL (reference sequence). V was cut by 1 base and J by 4 bases, with 7 bases left in between. This CDR3 contains 13 residues. CDR3 sequence (DNA): TGTGCCAGCAGCCAAGCGTCGATCTATGGCTACACCTTC. Protein: CASSQASIYGYTF. The complete variable domain, with remaining parts taken from reference TRBV3-1 and TRBJ1-2, reads DTAVSQTPKYLVTQMGNDKSIKCEQNLGHDTMYWYKQDSKKFLKIMFSYNNKELIINETVPNRFSPKSPDKAHLNLHINSLELGDSAVYFCASSQASIYGYTFGSGTRLTVV.

This clonotype was recorded at least ten times. This rearrangement joins TRBV6-5 to TRBJ2-1; TRBD1 matches at 8 bases. Per germline, CDR1 MNHEY and CDR2 SVGAGI. This CDR3 has 13 amino acids. J lost 9 bases, V lost 2 bases, and 3 bases had no gene match. The CDR3 region has the DNA TGTGCCAGCAGTTACCCAGGGGGCGGTGAGCAGTTCTTC. Translation gives CASSYPGGGEQFF.

This clonotype was seen repeatedly, ten times or more. The chain uses TRBV27 and TRBJ2-1; 9 bases agree with TRBD2. Germline V gene lookup returns CDR1 MNHEY and CDR2 SMNVEV (reference sequence). The CDR3 extends over 16 amino acids. Trimming took 0 bases from V and 7 from J; bases not matched to a gene: 7. This CDR3 reads CASSLSRGTSHNEQFF. The CDR3 DNA follows: TGTGCCAGCAGTTTATCTAGGGGGACTAGCCATAATGAGCAGTTCTTC.

This clonotype was detected many times. The genes are TRBV20-1 and TRBJ1-5; possible D gene TRBD1, 6 bases. Trimming pared 3 bases from V and 5 bases from J, leaving 14 bases between. CDR3 length: 14 residues. CDR1 is DFQATT and CDR2 is SNEGSKA in the germline V gene (reference sequence). The CDR3 loop is CSASLDSPYQPQHF. CDR3 bases: TGCAGTGCTAGTTTGGACAGTCCTTATCAGCCCCAGCATTTT.

In its sample, this clonotype was seen many times. A junction end diverges from the germline sequence, so it may reflect a read error. V and J are TRBV5-1 and TRBJ2-7, with D unresolved. The CDR3 sequence is 13 residues long. CDR1 SGHRS and CDR2 YFSETQ come from the germline V gene. CDR3 sequence: CASSLGRAYEQYF. For the CDR3, the DNA is TGTGCCAGCAGCTTAGGAAGGGCCTACGAGCAGTACTTC.

This clonotype appeared a few times. This chain joins TRBV7-2 and TRBJ1-5; unclear D gene. Trimming removed 1 base from V and 7 bases from J, with 11 bases in between. Per the germline V gene, CDR1 is SGHTA and CDR2 is FQGNSA. The CDR3 runs 14 residues. The CDR3 loop is CASSLGDQSQPQHF. DNA for the CDR3: TGTGCCAGCAGCTTAGGGGATCAGAGCCAGCCCCAGCATTTT.

This clonotype showed up many times. This chain links TRBV29-1 with TRBJ1-1; 7 bases fit TRBD1. The trim removed 6 bases at V and 1 base at J, leaving 8 bases unmatched. This CDR3 is 14 amino acids long. Looked up from germline, CDR1 is SQVTM and CDR2 is ANQGSEA. CDR3 region: CSVRRGQPNTEAFF. Here the CDR3 DNA reads TGCAGCGTCCGTCGGGGACAGCCGAACACTGAAGCTTTCTTT.

This clonotype was counted at least ten times. The chain links TRBV7-9 to TRBJ1-5; D call uncertain. This CDR3 is built from 15 residues. The V and J ends lost 5 bases and 1 base respectively, with 12 bases between them. The germline CDR1 and CDR2 sequences are SEHNR and FQNEAQ (reference sequence). The chain's CDR3 is CASSDAGRSNQPQHF. The DNA for the CDR3 is TGTGCCAGCAGCGACGCAGGAAGGAGCAATCAGCCCCAGCATTTT.

This clonotype has at least ten counts. V usage is TRBV15 and J usage is TRBJ2-7; 9 nucleotides line up with TRBD2. This CDR3 contains 15 residues. V was clipped by 3 bases and J by 0 bases; unmatched bases: 3. Germline assignment: CDR1 LNHNV and CDR2 YYDKDF (reference sequence). The CDR3 spells CATSRSGRSSYEQYF. CDR3 in DNA: TGTGCCACCAGCAGGAGCGGGAGGAGCTCCTACGAGCAGTACTTC.

There are many counts of this clonotype. The rearrangement links TRBV29-1 to TRBJ2-5, with 7 bases fitting TRBD2. Per the germline V gene, CDR1 is SQVTM and CDR2 is ANQGSEA. J lost 5 bases, V lost 4 bases, and 25 bases had no gene match. The CDR3 is 19 residues long. The CDR3 here is CSVVDLRLARPGPEETQYF. The CDR3, as DNA: TGCAGCGTTGTCGACTTAAGACTAGCTCGACCGGGGCCAGAGGAGACCCAGTACTTC.

The sample holds one count of this clonotype. This clone may be a read error of a much larger clone one base away. The chain uses TRBV6-1 and TRBJ1-2; TRBD1 might be the D (5 bases). Germline V CDR1 and CDR2: MNHNS, SASEGT. The V and J ends lost 7 bases and 5 bases respectively, with 17 bases between them. The CDR3 runs to 14 residues. Written as DNA, the CDR3 is TGTGCCAGCAAAAAACAGGTGATAGGGTATGGCTACACCTTC. It encodes CASKKQVIGYGYTF.

This clonotype came up many times. J is TRBJ1-1 and V is TRBV11-2, with 7 bases matching TRBD1. This CDR3 region has 14 residues. The trim removed 6 bases at V and 4 bases at J, leaving 8 bases unmatched. Germline V gene sequence: CDR1 SGHAT, CDR2 FQNNGV. The CDR3 DNA reads as TGTGCCAGCAGGCCCCCGGGACAGATCACTGAAGCTTTCTTT. Amino acids: CASRPPGQITEAFF.

This clonotype has ten or more counts. J is TRBJ1-1 and V is TRBV7-2; 10 nucleotides match TRBD1. CDR3 length equals 13 residues. Germline V CDR1 and CDR2: SGHTA, FQGNSA. J gave up 1 base and V 10 bases, and 3 bases lay outside the gene matches. Written as DNA, the CDR3 is TGTGCCACGGGACAGGGGCCGAACACTGAAGCTTTCTTT. This translates into CATGQGPNTEAFF.

This clonotype was seen repeatedly, ten times or more. J is TRBJ1-4 and V is TRBV7-6; the D gene is possibly TRBD1 (5 bases). This CDR3 has 16 residues. Trimming stripped 7 bases from V and 3 bases from J, with 18 bases between. Per germline, CDR1 SGHVS and CDR2 FNYEAQ. CDR3 in DNA: TGTGCCAGCACCCCATACCCCGGCAGGGCTAATGAAAAACTGTTTTTT. Its protein is CASTPYPGRANEKLFF.

There are many counts of this clonotype. The V gene is TRBV4-1, the J gene TRBJ1-5; D gene uncertain. The CDR3 is 15 amino acids. Looked up from germline, CDR1 is MGHRA and CDR2 is YSYEKL. The V end lost 4 bases, the J end lost 2 bases, and 12 bases lay between the germline ends. This CDR3 is CASSPPSGGNQPQHF. The CDR3 nucleotides are TGCGCCAGCAGCCCGCCGAGCGGGGGCAATCAGCCCCAGCATTTT.

This clonotype was seen repeatedly, ten times or more. V and J are TRBV5-1 and TRBJ1-6; TRBD1 matches 7 bases. Trimming cost V 2 bases and J 7 bases; bases outside gene matches: 15. This CDR3 is 18 amino acids long. CDR1 and CDR2 (germline): SGHRS, YFSETQ. In DNA form, the CDR3 reads TGCGCCAGCAGCTTAAGGATAACAGGGGTTGCCATCAATTCACCCCTCCACTTT. This codes for CASSLRITGVAINSPLHF.

With respect to this clonotype: Just one base apart from a much larger clone, this may be a read error. This chain joins TRBV27 and TRBJ2-1; TRBD2 agrees at 9 bases. V dropped 5 bases and J dropped 8; count of bases not matched to a gene: 10. This CDR3 spans 15 amino acids. Germline V CDR1 and CDR2: MNHEY, SMNVEV (reference sequence). The CDR3 sequence: CASSPGTSWIHEQFF. The CDR3, as DNA: TGTGCCAGCAGTCCCGGGACTAGCTGGATCCATGAGCAGTTCTTC.

At least ten counts were recorded for this clonotype. This sequence joins TRBV6-5 and TRBJ2-7; D remains ambiguous. V gave up 5 bases and J gave up 4 bases, with 9 bases separating them. The CDR3 covers 12 residues. Germline lookup yields CDR1 MNHEY and CDR2 SVGAGI. The CDR3 loop reads CASSQSQYEQYF. The CDR3 DNA reads TGTGCCAGCAGTCAATCACAGTACGAGCAGTACTTC.

This clonotype has ten or more counts. The V gene is TRBV6-1, the J gene TRBJ1-1; unclear D gene. Germline V gene data show CDR1 as MNHNS and CDR2 as SASEGT. The CDR3 is 14 residues long. The V end lost 3 bases, the J end lost 0 bases, and 8 bases lay between the germline ends. In DNA, the CDR3 is TGTGCCAGCAGTGATCAGGAGATGAACACTGAAGCTTTCTTT. It yields the protein CASSDQEMNTEAFF.

The chain is built from TRBV4-2 and TRBJ2-7, with TRBD2 matching 9 bases. The CDR3 spans 18 residues. In germline, CDR1 is LGHNA, CDR2 YNFKEQ. J gave up 1 base and V 7 bases, and 17 bases lay outside the gene matches. This CDR3 reads CASTAYLQREVVSYEQYF. CDR3 DNA sequence: TGTGCCAGCACCGCGTATCTTCAGCGGGAGGTAGTATCCTACGAGCAGTACTTC.

The chain recombines TRBV20-1 with TRBJ2-4; D is perhaps TRBD1 or TRBD2 (6 bases each). Germline lookup yields CDR1 DFQATT and CDR2 SNEGSKA (reference sequence). The V gene lost 5 bases and the J gene lost 1 base, with 18 bases spanning the gap. The length of the CDR3 is 16 residues. In nucleotides, the CDR3 is TGCAGTGCTCCCGGGACACCCCGGGGGGCCAAAAACATTCAGTACTTC. Translating it yields CSAPGTPRGAKNIQYF.

The table lists this clonotype with many counts. The junction and the germline gene differ at one end; a read error may be behind it. The rearrangement joins TRBV7-9 to TRBJ1-1, with D unresolved. Germline CDR1 and CDR2: SEHNR and FQNEAQ (reference sequence). The CDR3 runs 13 residues. This CDR3 is CASSLEENTEAFF. In DNA, the CDR3 is TGCGCCAGCAGCCTCGAGGAGAACACTGAAGCTTTCTTT.

This clonotype was picked up many times. The genes are TRBV5-1 and TRBJ2-2, with 8 bases identical to TRBD2. Germline CDR1 SGHRS, CDR2 YFSETQ. The CDR3 extends over 13 amino acids. J was trimmed by 12 bases and V by 5 bases; bases with no gene match: 9. CDR3 nucleotide sequence: TGCGCCAGCAGATTTGGTAGCGGGGAAAAGCTGTTTTTT. It codes for CASRFGSGEKLFF.

This chain uses TRBV9 with TRBJ2-1, with D possibly being TRBD2 (7 bases). CDR1 is SGDLS, CDR2 YYNGEE, per germline. Trimming removed 6 bases from V and 12 bases from J, with 19 bases in between. The CDR3 runs to 13 residues. This CDR3 is CASTKGGEGRQFF. Here the CDR3 DNA reads TGTGCCAGCACCAAAGGGGGGGAGGGCCGGCAGTTCTTC.

In this sample, this clonotype turned up many times. The chain combines TRBV18 with TRBJ2-1, with D possibly called TRBD1 or TRBD2 (5 bases each). Trimming took off 4 bases at V and 6 bases at J, with 13 bases between the two ends. Germline V gene sequence: CDR1 KGHSH, CDR2 LQKENI. This CDR3 region has 14 residues. The CDR3 region is CASSLTGTTNEQFF. The CDR3 nucleotides are TGTGCCAGCTCACTAACCGGGACCACCAATGAGCAGTTCTTC.

This clonotype was recorded many times. This chain links TRBV7-9 with TRBJ2-7, with D tentatively TRBD1 (6 bases). Germline CDR1 is SEHNR and CDR2 is FQNEAQ (reference sequence). CDR3 length: 13 residues. The germline V and J ends were trimmed by 5 bases and 3 bases, with 11 bases remaining between them. CDR3 amino acids: CASSPGQNYEQYF. The CDR3, as DNA: TGTGCCAGCAGCCCGGGACAAAACTACGAGCAGTACTTC.

This clonotype was observed at least ten times. The V and J genes are TRBV4-3 and TRBJ2-1; 7 positions match TRBD2. The V segment lost 0 bases and the J segment 7 bases; nucleotides outside the gene matches: 3. Germline V lookup: CDR1 LGHNA, CDR2 YSLEER. The CDR3 spans 14 residues. CDR3 coding DNA: TGCGCCAGCAGCCAAGATGGGCGGGAGAATGAGCAGTTCTTC. It encodes CASSQDGRENEQFF.

There are many counts of this clonotype. The rearrangement joins TRBV20-1 to TRBJ2-7; the D is unclear. The CDR3 extends over 12 amino acids. Looked up from germline, CDR1 is DFQATT and CDR2 is SNEGSKA (reference sequence). The V end lost 6 bases, the J end lost 6 bases, and 15 bases lay between the germline ends. CDR3 in DNA: TGCAGTGCCATCAGACCGAGAAGCGAGCAGTACTTC. This codes for CSAIRPRSEQYF.